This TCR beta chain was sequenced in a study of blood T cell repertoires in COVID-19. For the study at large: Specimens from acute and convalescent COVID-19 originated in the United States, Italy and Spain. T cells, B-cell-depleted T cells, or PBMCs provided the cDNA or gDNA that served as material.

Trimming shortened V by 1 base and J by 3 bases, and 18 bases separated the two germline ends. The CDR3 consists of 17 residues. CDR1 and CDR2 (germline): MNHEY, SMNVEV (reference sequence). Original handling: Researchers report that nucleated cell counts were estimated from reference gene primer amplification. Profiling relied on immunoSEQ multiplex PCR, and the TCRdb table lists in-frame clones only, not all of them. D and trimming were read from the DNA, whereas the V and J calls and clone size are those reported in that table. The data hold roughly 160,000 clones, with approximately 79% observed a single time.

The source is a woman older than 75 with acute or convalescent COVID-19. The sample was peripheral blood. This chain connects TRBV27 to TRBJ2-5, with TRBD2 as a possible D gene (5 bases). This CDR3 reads CASSLFVSRERKETQYF. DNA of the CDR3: TGTGCCAGCAGTTTATTTGTGAGTAGGGAGAGAAAAGAGACCCAGTACTTC.